The source of this T cell receptor beta chain is a study of cytomegalovirus exposure and HLA in healthy donors. Vbeta (60) and Jbeta (13) primers were used in the PCR. The table came from immunoSEQ multiplex PCR; TCRdb's copy has only in-frame clones and leaves some out. The repertoire holds more than 100,000 clones, with roughly three fifths as singletons. V lost 0 bases to trimming and J lost 6 bases, with 11 bases between them. This CDR3 has 15 residues. Germline assignment: CDR1 LGHNT and CDR2 FRNRAP. The chain combines TRBV12-5 with TRBJ2-2, with a tentative D call TRBD1 (5 bases). This receptor was taken from a man aged 40-49 years in good health and CMV-seropositive. Sequencing was performed on PBMCs. DNA for the CDR3: TGTGCTAGTGGTTTGGTACTTGCAGGGTCCGGGGAGCTGTTTTTT. It encodes CASGLVLAGSGELFF.